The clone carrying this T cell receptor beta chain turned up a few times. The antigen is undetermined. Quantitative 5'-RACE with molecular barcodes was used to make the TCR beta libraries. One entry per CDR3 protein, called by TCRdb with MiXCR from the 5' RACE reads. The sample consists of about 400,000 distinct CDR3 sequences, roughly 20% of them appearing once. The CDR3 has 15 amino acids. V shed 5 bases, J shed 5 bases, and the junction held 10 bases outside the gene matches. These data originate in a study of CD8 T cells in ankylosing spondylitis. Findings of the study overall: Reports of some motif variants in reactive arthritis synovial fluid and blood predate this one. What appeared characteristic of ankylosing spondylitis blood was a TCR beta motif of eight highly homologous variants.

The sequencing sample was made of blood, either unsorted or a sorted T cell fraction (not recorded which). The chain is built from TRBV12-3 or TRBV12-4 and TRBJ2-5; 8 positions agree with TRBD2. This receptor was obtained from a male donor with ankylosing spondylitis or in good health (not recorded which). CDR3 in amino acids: CASSTPGGPWETQYF. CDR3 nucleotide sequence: TGTGCCAGCAGTACCCCGGGGGGGCCATGGGAGACCCAGTACTTC.